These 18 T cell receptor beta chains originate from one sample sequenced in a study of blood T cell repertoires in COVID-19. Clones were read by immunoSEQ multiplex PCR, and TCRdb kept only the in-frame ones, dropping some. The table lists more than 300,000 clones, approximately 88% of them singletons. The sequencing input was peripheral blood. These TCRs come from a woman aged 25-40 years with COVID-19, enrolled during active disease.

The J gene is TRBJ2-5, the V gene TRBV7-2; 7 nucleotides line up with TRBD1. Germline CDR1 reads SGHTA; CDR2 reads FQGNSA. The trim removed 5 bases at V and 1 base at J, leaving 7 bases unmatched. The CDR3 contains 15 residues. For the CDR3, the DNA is TGTGCCAGCAGCCAGGGGGTCGGGGTCCAAGAGACCCAGTACTTC. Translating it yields CASSQGVGVQETQYF.

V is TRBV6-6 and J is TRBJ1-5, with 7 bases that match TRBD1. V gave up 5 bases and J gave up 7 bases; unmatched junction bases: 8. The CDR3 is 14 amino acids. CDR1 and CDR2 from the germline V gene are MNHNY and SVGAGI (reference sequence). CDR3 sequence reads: CASSEGAGGQPQHF. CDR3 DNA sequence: TGTGCCAGCAGTGAGGGGGCAGGCGGGCAGCCCCAGCATTTT.

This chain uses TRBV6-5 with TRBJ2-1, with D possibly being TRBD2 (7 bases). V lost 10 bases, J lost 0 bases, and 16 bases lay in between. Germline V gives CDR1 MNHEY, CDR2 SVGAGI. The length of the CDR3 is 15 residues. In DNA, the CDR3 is TGTGCCATAATAAGGGGGGGAAGCTCCTACAATGAGCAGTTCTTC. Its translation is CAIIRGGSSYNEQFF.

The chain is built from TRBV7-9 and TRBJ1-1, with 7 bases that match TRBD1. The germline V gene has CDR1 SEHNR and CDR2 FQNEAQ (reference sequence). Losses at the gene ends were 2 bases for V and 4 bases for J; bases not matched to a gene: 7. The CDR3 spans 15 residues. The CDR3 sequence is CASSLNRGLGTEAFF. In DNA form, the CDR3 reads TGTGCCAGCAGCTTAAATAGGGGGCTTGGCACTGAAGCTTTCTTT.

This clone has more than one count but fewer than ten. CDR3 region: CASSVTGLGTGELFF. The CDR3 DNA follows: TGTGCCAGCAGCGTTACAGGGTTGGGCACCGGGGAGCTGTTTTTT. The chain carries TRBV9 and TRBJ2-2; D may be TRBD1 (6 bases). Trimming cost V 2 bases and J 4 bases, with 12 bases left between them. The CDR3 consists of 15 residues. The germline gives CDR1 SGDLS, CDR2 YYNGEE.

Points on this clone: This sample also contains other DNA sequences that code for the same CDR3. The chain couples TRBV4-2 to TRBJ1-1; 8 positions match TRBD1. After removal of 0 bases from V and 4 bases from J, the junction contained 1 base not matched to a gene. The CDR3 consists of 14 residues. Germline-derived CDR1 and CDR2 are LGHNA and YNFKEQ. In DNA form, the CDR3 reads TGTGCCAGCAGCCAAGACAGGGGGCGCACTGAAGCTTTCTTT. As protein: CASSQDRGRTEAFF.

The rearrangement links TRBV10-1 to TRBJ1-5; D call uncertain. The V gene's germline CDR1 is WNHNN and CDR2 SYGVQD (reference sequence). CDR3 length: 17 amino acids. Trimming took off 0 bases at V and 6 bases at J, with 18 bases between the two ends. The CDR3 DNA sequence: TGCGCCAGCAGTGAGTCGAAAGGCGGGGTATTCGGTCAGCCCCAGCATTTT. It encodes CASSESKGGVFGQPQHF.

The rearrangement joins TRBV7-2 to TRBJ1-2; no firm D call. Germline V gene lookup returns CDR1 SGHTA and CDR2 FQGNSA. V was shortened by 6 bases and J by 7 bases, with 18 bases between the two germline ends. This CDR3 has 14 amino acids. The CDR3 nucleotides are TGTGCCAGCAGAGTAAGAAGTATGGCCTCTGGCTACACCTTC. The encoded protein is CASRVRSMASGYTF.

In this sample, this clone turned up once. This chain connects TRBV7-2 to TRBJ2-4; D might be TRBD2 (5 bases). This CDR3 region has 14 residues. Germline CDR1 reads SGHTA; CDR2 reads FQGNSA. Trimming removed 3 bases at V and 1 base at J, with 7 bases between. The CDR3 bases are TGTGCCAGCAGCTTGACGGGGGCCAAAAACATTCAGTACTTC. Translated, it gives CASSLTGAKNIQYF.

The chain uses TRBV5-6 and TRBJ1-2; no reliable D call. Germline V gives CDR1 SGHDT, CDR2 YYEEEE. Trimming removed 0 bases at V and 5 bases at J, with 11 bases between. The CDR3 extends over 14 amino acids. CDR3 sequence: CASSLGGAYYGYTF. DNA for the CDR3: TGTGCCAGCAGCTTGGGCGGTGCCTATTATGGCTACACCTTC.

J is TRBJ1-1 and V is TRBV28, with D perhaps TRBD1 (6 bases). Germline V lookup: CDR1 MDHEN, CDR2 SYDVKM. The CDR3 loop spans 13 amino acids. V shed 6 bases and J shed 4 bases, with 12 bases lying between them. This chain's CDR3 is CASSTGNPTEAFF. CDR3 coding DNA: TGTGCCAGCAGCACAGGGAACCCCACTGAAGCTTTCTTT.

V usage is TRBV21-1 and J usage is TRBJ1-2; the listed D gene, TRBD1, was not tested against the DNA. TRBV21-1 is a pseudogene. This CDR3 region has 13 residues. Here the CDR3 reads CASSTQRHNCYTF. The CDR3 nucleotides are TGTGCCAGCAGCACCCAGAGACATAATTGCTACACCTTC.

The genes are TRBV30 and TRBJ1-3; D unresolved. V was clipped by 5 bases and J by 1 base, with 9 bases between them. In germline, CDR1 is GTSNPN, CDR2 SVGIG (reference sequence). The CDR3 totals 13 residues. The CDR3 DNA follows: TGTGCCTGGGAAGGAGCTTCTGGAAACACCATATATTTT. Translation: CAWEGASGNTIYF.

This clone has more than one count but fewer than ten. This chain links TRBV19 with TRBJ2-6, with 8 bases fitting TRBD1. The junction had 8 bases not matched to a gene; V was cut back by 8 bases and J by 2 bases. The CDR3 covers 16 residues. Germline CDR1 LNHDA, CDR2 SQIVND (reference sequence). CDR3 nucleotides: TGTGCCAGTGGTGCGTTGGACAGGGCTGGGGCCAACGTCCTGACTTTC. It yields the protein CASGALDRAGANVLTF.

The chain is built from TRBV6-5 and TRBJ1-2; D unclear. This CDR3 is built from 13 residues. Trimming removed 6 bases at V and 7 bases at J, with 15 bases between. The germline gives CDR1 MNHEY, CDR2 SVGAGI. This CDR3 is CASSDFRTAGYTF. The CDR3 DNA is TGTGCCAGCAGCGACTTCCGGACTGCTGGCTACACCTTC.

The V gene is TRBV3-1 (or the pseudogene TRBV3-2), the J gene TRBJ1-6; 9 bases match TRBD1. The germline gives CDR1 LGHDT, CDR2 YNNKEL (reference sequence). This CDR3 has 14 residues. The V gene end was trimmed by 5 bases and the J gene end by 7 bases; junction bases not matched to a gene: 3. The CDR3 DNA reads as TGTGCCAGCAGCGGGACAGGGTTGAATTCACCCCTCCACTTT. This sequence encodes CASSGTGLNSPLHF.

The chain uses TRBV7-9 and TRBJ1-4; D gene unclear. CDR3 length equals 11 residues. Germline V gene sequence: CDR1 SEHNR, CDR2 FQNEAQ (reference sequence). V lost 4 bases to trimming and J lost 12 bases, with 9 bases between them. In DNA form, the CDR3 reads TGTGCCAGCAGCTCCCTGAGCGAACTGTTTTTT. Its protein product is CASSSLSELFF.

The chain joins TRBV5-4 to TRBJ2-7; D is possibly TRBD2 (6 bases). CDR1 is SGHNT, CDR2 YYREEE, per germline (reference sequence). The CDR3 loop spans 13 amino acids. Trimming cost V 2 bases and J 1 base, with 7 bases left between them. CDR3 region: CASSFAGSYEQYF. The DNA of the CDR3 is TGTGCCAGCAGCTTCGCGGGATCCTACGAGCAGTACTTC.